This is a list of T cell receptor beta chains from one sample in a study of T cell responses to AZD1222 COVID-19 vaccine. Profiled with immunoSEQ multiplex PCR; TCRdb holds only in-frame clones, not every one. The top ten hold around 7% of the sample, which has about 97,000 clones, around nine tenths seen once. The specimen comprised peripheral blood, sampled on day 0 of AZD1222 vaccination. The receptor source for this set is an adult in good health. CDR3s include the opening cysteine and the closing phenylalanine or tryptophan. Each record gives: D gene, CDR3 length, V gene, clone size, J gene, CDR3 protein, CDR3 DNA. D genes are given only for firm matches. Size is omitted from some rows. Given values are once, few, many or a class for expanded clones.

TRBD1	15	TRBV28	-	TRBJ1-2	CASSYAQGGRNGYTF	TGTGCCAGCAGCTATGCACAGGGGGGCCGGAATGGCTACACCTTC
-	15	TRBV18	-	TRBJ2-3	CASSQTGDGTDTQYF	TGTGCCAGCTCCCAAACGGGGGATGGCACAGATACGCAGTATTTT
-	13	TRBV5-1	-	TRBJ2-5	CASSFGSSETQYF	TGCGCCAGCAGCTTTGGATCGTCCGAGACCCAGTACTTC
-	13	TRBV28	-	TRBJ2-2	CASRDSYTGELFF	TGTGCCAGCAGGGACAGTTACACCGGGGAGCTGTTTTTT
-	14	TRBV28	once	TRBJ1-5	CATTLDGLNQPQHF	TGTGCCACCACCTTGGACGGACTCAATCAGCCCCAGCATTTT
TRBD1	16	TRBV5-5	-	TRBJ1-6	CASSARTGTGNSPLHF	TGTGCCAGCAGCGCCAGGACAGGGACGGGGAATTCACCCCTCCACTTT
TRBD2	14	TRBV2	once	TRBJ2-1	CASDSSGGNNEQFF	TGTGCCAGCGACTCTAGCGGGGGGAACAATGAGCAGTTCTTC
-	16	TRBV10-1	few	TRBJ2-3	CASSDFGRDQADTQYF	TGCGCCAGCAGTGATTTTGGACGGGACCAAGCAGATACGCAGTATTTT
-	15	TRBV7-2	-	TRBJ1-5	CASSLDGVSNQPQHF	TGTGCCAGCAGCTTAGATGGGGTTAGCAATCAGCCCCAGCATTTT
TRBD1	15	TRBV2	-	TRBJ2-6	CASSGDSSGANVLTF	TGTGCCAGCAGTGGGGACAGCTCTGGGGCCAACGTCCTGACTTTC
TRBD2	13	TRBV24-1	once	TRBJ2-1	CATSQVAGNEQFF	TGTGCCACCTCCCAGGTAGCGGGAAATGAGCAGTTCTTC
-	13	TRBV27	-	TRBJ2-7	CASGQAFRYEQYF	TGTGCCAGTGGGCAGGCGTTCCGCTACGAGCAGTACTTC
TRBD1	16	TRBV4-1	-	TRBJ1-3	CASSQDTGAAGNTIYF	TGCGCCAGCAGCCAAGATACAGGGGCGGCTGGAAACACCATATATTTT
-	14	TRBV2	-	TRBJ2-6	CASRELRGANVLTF	TGTGCCAGCAGGGAGCTTCGGGGGGCCAACGTCCTGACTTTC
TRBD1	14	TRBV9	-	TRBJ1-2	CASSAGQVAGGYTF	TGTGCCAGCAGCGCGGGACAGGTAGCCGGGGGCTACACCTTC
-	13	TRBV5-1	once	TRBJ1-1	CASSYGQNTEAFF	TGCGCCAGCAGCTACGGACAAAACACTGAAGCTTTCTTT
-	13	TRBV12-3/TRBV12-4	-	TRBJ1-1	CASSLYRDYQSRF	TGTGCCAGCAGTCTATACCGGGACTACCAGAGTAGGTTT
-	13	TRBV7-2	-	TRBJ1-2	CASSLRRNYGYTF	TGTGCCAGCAGCTTAAGACGGAACTATGGCTACACCTTC
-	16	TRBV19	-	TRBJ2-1	CASNSFPGHITNEQFF	TGTGCCAGTAATTCCTTCCCGGGACATATCACCAATGAGCAGTTCTTC
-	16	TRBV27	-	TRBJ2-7	CASSFLGGGGLDEQYF	TGTGCCAGCAGTTTTTTGGGGGGGGGCGGCCTGGACGAGCAGTACTTC
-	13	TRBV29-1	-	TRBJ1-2	CSVESPGAGGYTF	TGCAGCGTTGAATCTCCAGGGGCGGGAGGCTACACCTTC
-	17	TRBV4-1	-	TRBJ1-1	CASSQVGSGRMNTEAFF	TGCGCCAGCAGCCAAGTTGGTTCGGGACGGATGAACACTGAAGCTTTCTTT
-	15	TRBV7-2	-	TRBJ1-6	CASSPRDGFNSPLHF	TGTGCCAGCAGCCCGCGGGACGGTTTTAATTCACCCCTCCACTTT
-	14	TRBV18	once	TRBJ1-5	CASSQGQQNQPQHF	TGTGCCAGCTCACAAGGACAGCAGAATCAGCCCCAGCATTTT
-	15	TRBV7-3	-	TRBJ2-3	CASSSAGGVGDTQYF	TGTGCCAGCAGCTCGGCCGGCGGGGTGGGGGATACGCAGTATTTT
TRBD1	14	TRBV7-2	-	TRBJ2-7	CASSLGQGAGEQYF	TGTGCCAGCAGCCTAGGACAGGGGGCAGGGGAGCAGTACTTC
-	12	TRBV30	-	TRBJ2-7	CAWSRGNYEQYF	TGTGCCTGGAGTCGGGGGAACTACGAGCAGTACTTC
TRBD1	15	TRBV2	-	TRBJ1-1	CASRTGQGTNTEAFF	TGTGCCAGCAGAACGGGACAGGGGACGAACACTGAAGCTTTCTTT
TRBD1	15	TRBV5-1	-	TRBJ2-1	CASSPTGDTYNEQFF	TGCGCCAGCAGCCCCACAGGGGACACCTACAATGAGCAGTTCTTC
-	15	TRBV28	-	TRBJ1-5	CASSSGLYSNQPQHF	TGTGCCAGCAGCTCAGGACTTTATAGCAATCAGCCCCAGCATTTT
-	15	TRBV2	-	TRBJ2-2	CASSPTPPGTGELFF	TGTGCCAGCAGTCCCACGCCTCCGGGGACCGGGGAGCTGTTTTTT
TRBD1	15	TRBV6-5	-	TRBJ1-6	CASRFGQGDNSPLHF	TGTGCCAGCAGGTTCGGACAGGGAGATAATTCACCCCTCCACTTT
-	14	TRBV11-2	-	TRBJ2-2	CASSRLVRTGELFF	TGTGCCAGCAGCCGCTTGGTCAGGACCGGGGAGCTGTTTTTT
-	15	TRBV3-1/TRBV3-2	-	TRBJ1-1	CASSQEFSGITEAFF	TGTGCCAGCAGCCAAGAGTTCTCCGGGATCACTGAAGCTTTCTTT
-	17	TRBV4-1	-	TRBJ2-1	CASSQALQGSIRNEQFF	TGCGCCAGCAGCCAAGCCTTACAGGGTAGTATCCGAAATGAGCAGTTCTTC
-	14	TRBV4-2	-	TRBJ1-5	CASSPQGRNQPQHF	TGTGCCAGCAGCCCACAGGGACGCAATCAGCCCCAGCATTTT
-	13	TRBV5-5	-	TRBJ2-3	CASSGQAADTQYF	TGTGCCAGCAGCGGGCAGGCCGCAGATACGCAGTATTTT
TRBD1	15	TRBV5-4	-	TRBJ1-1	CASSLGRQGYTEAFF	TGTGCCAGCAGCTTGGGGAGACAGGGTTACACTGAAGCTTTCTTT
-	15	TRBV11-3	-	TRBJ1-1	CASSLGGTMNTEAFF	TGTGCCAGCAGTTTAGGGGGGACAATGAACACTGAAGCTTTCTTT
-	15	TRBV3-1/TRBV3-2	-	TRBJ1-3	CASSQGRGSGNTIYF	TGTGCCAGCAGCCAAGGCAGGGGCTCTGGAAACACCATATATTTT
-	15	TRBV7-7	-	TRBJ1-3	CASSLGAEAGNTIYF	TGTGCCAGCAGCTTGGGGGCCGAAGCTGGAAACACCATATATTTT
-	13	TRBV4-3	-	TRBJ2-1	CASSPGLHNEQFF	TGCGCCAGCAGCCCGGGACTCCACAATGAGCAGTTCTTC
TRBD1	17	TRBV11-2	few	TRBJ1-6	CASSLDGTGVNNSPLHF	TGTGCCAGCAGCTTAGATGGGACAGGCGTGAATAATTCACCCCTCCACTTT
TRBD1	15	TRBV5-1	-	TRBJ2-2	CASSPGQGGTGELFF	TGCGCCAGCAGCCCAGGACAGGGGGGCACCGGGGAGCTGTTTTTT
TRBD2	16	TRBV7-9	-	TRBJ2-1	CASSLEPLAGNNEQFF	TGTGCCAGCAGCTTAGAACCCCTAGCGGGGAACAATGAGCAGTTCTTC
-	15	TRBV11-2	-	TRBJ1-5	CASSLGDGWNQPQHF	TGTGCCAGCAGCTTAGGAGACGGCTGGAATCAGCCCCAGCATTTT
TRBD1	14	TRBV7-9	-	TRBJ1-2	CASTLMGQGEGYTF	TGTGCCAGCACCCTGATGGGACAGGGGGAAGGCTACACCTTC
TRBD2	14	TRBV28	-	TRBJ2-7	CASTGLAGAYEQYF	TGTGCCAGTACGGGACTAGCGGGAGCCTACGAGCAGTACTTC